Listed below are T cell receptor beta chains from one sample, sequenced in a study of CD8+ T cells in alopecia areata. Repertoires were generated with immunoSEQ multiplex PCR, while TCRdb's copy carries only in-frame clones and drops some. This table holds under 200,000 clones, 60% to 75% found once. This specimen consisted of CD4+ T cells sorted from blood, obtained at week 24, from a patient treated with tofacitinib. The receptors originated from a human donor with alopecia areata. Each CDR3 is given with its conserved first and last residue.

V: TRBV6-5; J: TRBJ1-1; CDR3: CASSYRRGNTEAFF
V: TRBV6-6; J: TRBJ2-3; CDR3: CASSYADTQYF
V: TRBV29-1; J: TRBJ2-1; CDR3: CSVDGATQEQFF
V: TRBV4-1; J: TRBJ1-5; CDR3: CASSQDLQGRQPQHF
V: TRBV29-1; J: TRBJ2-7; CDR3: CSAKLAGGAYEQYF
V: TRBV5-1; J: TRBJ2-7; CDR3: CASSWGGYEQYF
V: TRBV7-2; J: TRBJ1-5; CDR3: CASSKDSAQHF
V: TRBV29-1; J: TRBJ1-1; CDR3: CSVDAKNTEAFF
V: TRBV15; J: TRBJ2-7; CDR3: CATSREGTETYEQYF
V: TRBV29-1; J: TRBJ1-3; CDR3: CSVEGLSGNTIYF
V: TRBV6-4; J: TRBJ1-1; CDR3: CASSLAGGTEAFF
V: TRBV29-1; J: TRBJ1-1; CDR3: CSVVDYTEAFF
V: TRBV6-5; J: TRBJ1-1; CDR3: CASSYGLNLGAFF
V: TRBV19; J: TRBJ2-6; CDR3: CASSPRGRSGANVLTF
V: TRBV6-1; J: TRBJ1-5; CDR3: CASSEGDYQPQHF
V: TRBV5-6; J: TRBJ1-2; CDR3: CASSLGTAKMGYTF
V: TRBV7-2; J: TRBJ1-2; CDR3: CASSLATGGRGYTF
V: TRBV25-1; J: TRBJ2-4; CDR3: CASSDPGGPANIQYF
V: TRBV6-1; J: TRBJ1-2; CDR3: CASSEAPGKGGYTF
V: TRBV4-2; J: TRBJ2-2; CDR3: CASSRGGPDTGELFF
V: TRBV11-3; J: TRBJ1-2; CDR3: CASSQTSGNYGYTF
V: TRBV7-8; J: TRBJ1-1; CDR3: CASSSRWTEAFF
V: TRBV5-1; J: TRBJ1-1; CDR3: CASSLGQAGGEAFF
V: TRBV7-8; J: TRBJ1-2; CDR3: CASSLSLTRRTTNYGYTF
V: TRBV5-1; J: TRBJ2-6; CDR3: CASSSLTGAGANVLTF
V: TRBV2; J: TRBJ1-6; CDR3: CASRPRTGMNSPLHF
V: TRBV7-9; J: TRBJ1-4; CDR3: CASNLQGAGEKLFF
V: TRBV5-6; J: TRBJ2-3; CDR3: CASSFWLAGIGTDTQYF
V: TRBV10-3; J: TRBJ2-7; CDR3: CATKGPSGNSYEQYF
V: TRBV7-2; J: TRBJ2-5; CDR3: CASSLVVLRETQYF
V: TRBV19; J: TRBJ2-2; CDR3: CASSRHGQTGELFF
V: TRBV10-2; J: TRBJ2-3; CDR3: CASIPTVGDTQYF
V: TRBV29-1; J: TRBJ1-1; CDR3: CSVLAGLNTEAFF
V: TRBV29-1; J: TRBJ1-2; CDR3: CSVKNQDGDYGYTF
V: TRBV30; J: TRBJ2-6; CDR3: CAWSQPRTGLLYSGANVLTF
V: TRBV6-5; J: TRBJ2-5; CDR3: CASSRVGGQETQYF
V: TRBV7-2; J: TRBJ2-5; CDR3: CASSRGREETQYF
V: TRBV9; J: TRBJ2-3; CDR3: CASSPPGQGRQYF
V: TRBV5-1; J: TRBJ2-1; CDR3: CASSFRGTGTYNEQFF
V: TRBV7-9; J: TRBJ2-1; CDR3: CASTDIGGRGANEQFF